This entry lists 16 T cell receptor beta chains sequenced from one sample in a study of T cells in tumors after PD-1 blockade. Method: immunoSEQ multiplex PCR; TCRdb's copy keeps in-frame clones and lacks some. The data show about 33,000 clones, about three quarters seen once. Specimen: PBMCs, collected before anti-PD-1 treatment. The receptor set was obtained from a human donor with basal cell carcinoma.

The V call is TRBV7-2, the J call TRBJ2-7; TRBD2 matches 12 bases. CDR1 and CDR2 (germline): SGHTA, FQGNSA. CDR3 length: 16 amino acids. V trimming: 8 bases; J trimming: 7 bases; junction bases outside the gene matches: 15. The CDR3, as DNA: TGTGCCAGCCCCCTCCCCCCTAGCGGGAGGGCCCGGGAGCAGTACTTC. It codes for CASPLPPSGRAREQYF.

A few counts support this clone. This chain joins TRBV5-4 and TRBJ2-1; TRBD1 matches 10 bases. Germline V lookup: CDR1 SGHNT, CDR2 YYREEE (reference sequence). The junction had 5 bases not matched to a gene; V was cut back by 3 bases and J by 2 bases. CDR3 length equals 16 residues. CDR3 sequence: CASSWVGTGAYNEQFF. Written as DNA, the CDR3 is TGTGCCAGCAGCTGGGTGGGGACAGGGGCCTACAATGAGCAGTTCTTC.

V usage is TRBV18 and J usage is TRBJ1-2; the D gene is possibly TRBD1 (5 bases). The CDR3 covers 14 residues. CDR1 and CDR2 from the germline V gene are KGHSH and LQKENI. V was shortened by 3 bases and J by 8 bases, with 16 bases between the two germline ends. The CDR3: CASSPREGMVGYTF. The CDR3 DNA reads as TGTGCCAGCTCACCCCGGGAGGGGATGGTAGGCTACACCTTC. Together with reference TRBV18 and TRBJ1-2, the CDR3 gives the full variable domain: NAGVMQNPRHLVRRRGQEARLRCSPMKGHSHVYWYRQLPEEGLKFMVYLQKENIIDESGMPKERFSAEFPKEGPSILRIQQVVRGDSAAYFCASSPREGMVGYTFGSGTRLTVV.

This clone was detected once. The CDR3 region has the DNA TGTGCCAGCAGCCAAGCACAGGGGACCGAGCAGTACTTC. Residues: CASSQAQGTEQYF. The J gene is TRBJ2-7, the V gene TRBV3-1 (or the pseudogene TRBV3-2); 7 positions agree with TRBD1. The CDR3 runs to 13 residues. V shed 1 base, J shed 6 bases, and the junction held 3 bases outside the gene matches. Germline V gene sequence: CDR1 LGHDT, CDR2 YNNKEL (reference sequence).

V usage is TRBV19 and J usage is TRBJ2-7, with 7 bases that match TRBD1. Trimming at V came to 5 bases and at J to 6 bases, leaving 10 bases not matched to a gene. Germline CDR1 LNHDA, CDR2 SQIVND (reference sequence). CDR3 length: 14 amino acids. CDR3 nucleotides: TGTGCCAGTAGTGCATCGGACAGGCCTTTCGAGCAGTACTTC. Amino acid sequence: CASSASDRPFEQYF.

The V and J genes are TRBV6-4 and TRBJ1-5; D gene unclear. V lost 6 bases and J 2 bases, leaving 2 bases between the germline ends. The CDR3 spans 11 residues. The germline V gene encodes CDR1 MRHNA and CDR2 SNTAGT. The CDR3 DNA reads as TGTGCCAGCAGGCGCAATCAGCCCCAGCATTTT. Translated: CASRRNQPQHF.

As regards this clone: An end of the junction does not agree with germline; a read error may underlie this. CDR3 in amino acids: CATSKFDSSSYEQYF. Here the CDR3 DNA reads TGTGCCACCAGCAAATTCGACTCGAGCTCCTACGAGCAGTACTTC. The V and J genes are TRBV7-2 and TRBJ2-7; D remains ambiguous. The CDR3 loop spans 15 amino acids. Germline V gene lookup returns CDR1 SGHTA and CDR2 FQGNSA.

The rearrangement uses TRBV19 and TRBJ1-1; unclear D gene. The CDR3 sequence is 11 residues long. Germline V gives CDR1 LNHDA, CDR2 SQIVND (reference sequence). Trimming stripped 3 bases from V and 1 base from J, with 0 bases between. The chain's CDR3 is CASSMNTEAFF. The CDR3 coding sequence is TGTGCCAGTAGTATGAACACTGAAGCTTTCTTT.

The chain uses TRBV5-5 and TRBJ1-2; D not resolved. Trimming took off 2 bases at V and 7 bases at J, with 15 bases between the two ends. Germline lookup yields CDR1 SGHKS and CDR2 YYEKEE (reference sequence). The CDR3 covers 14 residues. Written as DNA, the CDR3 is TGTGCCAGCAGCTTCTCTATGGGGTCCGGTGGCTACACCTTC. It translates to CASSFSMGSGGYTF.

The chain carries TRBV7-8 and TRBJ1-1; unclear D gene. The CDR3 loop spans 15 amino acids. Germline assignment: CDR1 SGHVS and CDR2 FQNEAQ. V lost 2 bases to trimming and J lost 6 bases, with 16 bases between them. The CDR3 DNA follows: TGTGCCAGCAGCTTATCTTCCCTGGCGGATGCTGAAGCTTTCTTT. Translating gives CASSLSSLADAEAFF.

V usage is TRBV18 and J usage is TRBJ1-4; 8 bases line up with TRBD1. Germline CDR1 and CDR2: KGHSH and LQKENI. V dropped 5 bases and J dropped 11; count of bases not matched to a gene: 13. The CDR3 contains 15 residues. The CDR3 bases are TGTGCCAGCTCAACCTACAGGGGGGTCGAAGAGAAACTGTTTTTT. Protein product: CASSTYRGVEEKLFF.

This chain uses TRBV7-2 with TRBJ2-4; 7 bases match TRBD1. Germline CDR1 and CDR2: SGHTA and FQGNSA. The CDR3 sequence is 14 residues long. V dropped 5 bases and J dropped 8; count of bases not matched to a gene: 9. CDR3 in DNA: TGTGCCAGCAGCAGTCGACAGGGATCGGACATTCAGTACTTC. Amino acid sequence: CASSSRQGSDIQYF.

V and J are TRBV2 and TRBJ2-3; D is unclear. This CDR3 region has 15 residues. Trimming shortened V by 6 bases and J by 3 bases, and 16 bases separated the two germline ends. Germline V lookup: CDR1 SNHLY, CDR2 FYNNEI. CDR3 bases: TGTGCCAGCAGAGCCTTAGGTCTAGTTACAGATACGCAGTATTTT. Amino acid sequence: CASRALGLVTDTQYF.

The rearrangement joins TRBV11-3 to TRBJ1-3; D call uncertain. The CDR3 loop spans 16 amino acids. The ends were cut back, 5 bases at V and 1 base at J, with 15 bases in the middle. The germline V gene has CDR1 SGHNT and CDR2 YENEEA. In nucleotides, the CDR3 is TGTGCCAGCAGCCCCCCGGGAATTACTTCTGGAAACACCATATATTTT. The encoded protein is CASSPPGITSGNTIYF.

The chain has TRBV6-2 or TRBV6-3 and TRBJ1-1; D is perhaps TRBD1 (5 bases). V lost 6 bases to trimming and J lost 3 bases, with 11 bases between them. CDR3 size: 13 residues. In germline, CDR1 is MNHEY, CDR2 SVGEGT. The CDR3 bases are TGTGCCAGCAGCTCAGGGTGGGACACTGAAGCTTTCTTT. This sequence encodes CASSSGWDTEAFF.

The DNA for the CDR3 is TGTGCCAGTAGTGGCGGGGGCGCGTCTGGAAACACCATATATTTT. Protein: CASSGGGASGNTIYF. This rearrangement joins TRBV19 to TRBJ1-3; tentative D call: TRBD1 (6 bases). The germline CDR1 and CDR2 sequences are LNHDA and SQIVND (reference sequence). Trimming took off 5 bases at V and 1 base at J, with 12 bases between the two ends. The CDR3 covers 15 residues.